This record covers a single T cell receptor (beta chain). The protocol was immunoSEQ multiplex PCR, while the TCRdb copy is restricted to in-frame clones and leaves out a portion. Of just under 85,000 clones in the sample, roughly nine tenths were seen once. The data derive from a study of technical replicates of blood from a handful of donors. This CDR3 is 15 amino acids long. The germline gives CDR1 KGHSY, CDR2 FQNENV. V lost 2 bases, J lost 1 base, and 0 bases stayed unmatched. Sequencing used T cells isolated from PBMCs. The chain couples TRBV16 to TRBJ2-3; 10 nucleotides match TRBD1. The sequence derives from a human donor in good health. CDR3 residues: CASSQGTGGTDTQYF. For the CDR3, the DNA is TGTGCCAGCAGCCAAGGGACAGGGGGCACAGATACGCAGTATTTT.